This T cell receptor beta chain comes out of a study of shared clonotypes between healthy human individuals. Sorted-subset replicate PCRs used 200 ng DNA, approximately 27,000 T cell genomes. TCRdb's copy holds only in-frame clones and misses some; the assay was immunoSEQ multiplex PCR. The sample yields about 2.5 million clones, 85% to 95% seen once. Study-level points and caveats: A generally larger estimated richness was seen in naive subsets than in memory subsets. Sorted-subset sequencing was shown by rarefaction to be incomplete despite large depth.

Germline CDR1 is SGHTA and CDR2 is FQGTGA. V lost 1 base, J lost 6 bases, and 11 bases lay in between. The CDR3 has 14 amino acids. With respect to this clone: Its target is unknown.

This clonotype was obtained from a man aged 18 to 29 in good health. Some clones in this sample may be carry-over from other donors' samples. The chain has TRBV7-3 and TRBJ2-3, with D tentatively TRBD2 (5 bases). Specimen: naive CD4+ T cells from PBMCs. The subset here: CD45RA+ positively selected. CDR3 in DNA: TGTGCCAGCAGCTTAATCGCGCGGGTCGATACGCAGTATTTT. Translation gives CASSLIARVDTQYF.